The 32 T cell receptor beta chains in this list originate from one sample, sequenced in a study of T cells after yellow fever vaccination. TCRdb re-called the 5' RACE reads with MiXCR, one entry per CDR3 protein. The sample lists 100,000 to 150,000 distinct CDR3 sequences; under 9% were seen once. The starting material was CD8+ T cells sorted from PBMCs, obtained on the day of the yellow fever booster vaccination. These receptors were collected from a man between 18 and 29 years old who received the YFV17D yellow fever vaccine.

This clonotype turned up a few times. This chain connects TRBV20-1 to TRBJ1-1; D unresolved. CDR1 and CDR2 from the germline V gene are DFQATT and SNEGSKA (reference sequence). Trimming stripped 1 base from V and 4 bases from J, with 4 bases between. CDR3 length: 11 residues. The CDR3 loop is CSARVVTEAFF. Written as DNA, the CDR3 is TGCAGTGCTAGAGTTGTCACTGAAGCTTTCTTT.

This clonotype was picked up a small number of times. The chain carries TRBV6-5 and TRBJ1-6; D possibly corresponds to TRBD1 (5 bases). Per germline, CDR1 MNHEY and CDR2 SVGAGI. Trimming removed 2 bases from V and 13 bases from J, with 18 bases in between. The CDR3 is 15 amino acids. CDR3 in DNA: TGTGCCAGCAGTTACCAGGGAGGTCCTCTCCCGCCCCTCCACTTT. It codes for CASSYQGGPLPPLHF.

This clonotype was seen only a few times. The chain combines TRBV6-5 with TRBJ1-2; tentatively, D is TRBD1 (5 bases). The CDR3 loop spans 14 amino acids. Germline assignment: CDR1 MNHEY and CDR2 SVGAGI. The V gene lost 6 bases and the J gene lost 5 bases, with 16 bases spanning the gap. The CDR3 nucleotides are TGTGCCAGCAGCCACGCGACGGGGCCGTATGGCTACACCTTC. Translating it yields CASSHATGPYGYTF.

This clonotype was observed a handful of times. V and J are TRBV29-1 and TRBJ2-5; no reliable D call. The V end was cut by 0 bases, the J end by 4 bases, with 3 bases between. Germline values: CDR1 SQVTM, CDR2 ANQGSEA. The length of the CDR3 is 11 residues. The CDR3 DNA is TGCAGCGTTGAAGACAGAGAGACCCAGTACTTC. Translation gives CSVEDRETQYF.

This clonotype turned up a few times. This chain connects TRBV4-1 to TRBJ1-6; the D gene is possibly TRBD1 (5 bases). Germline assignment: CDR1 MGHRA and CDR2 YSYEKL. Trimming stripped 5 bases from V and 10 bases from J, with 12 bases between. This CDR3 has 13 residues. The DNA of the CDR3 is TGCGCCAGCAGCGGCAGGGTAGGATCACCCCTCCACTTT. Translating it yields CASSGRVGSPLHF.

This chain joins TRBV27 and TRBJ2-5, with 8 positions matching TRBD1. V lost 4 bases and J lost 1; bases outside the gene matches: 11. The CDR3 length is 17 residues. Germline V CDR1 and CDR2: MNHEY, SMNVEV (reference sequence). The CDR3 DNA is TGTGCCAGCAGTTCGGGTGTCGACAGGGGCTTCCAAGAGACCCAGTACTTC. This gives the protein CASSSGVDRGFQETQYF.

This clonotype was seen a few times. CDR3: CASSYYPGPPFTSGNTIYF. CDR3 coding DNA: TGCGCCAGCAGCTACTACCCCGGACCGCCGTTCACCTCTGGAAACACCATATATTTT. This sequence joins TRBV5-1 and TRBJ1-3; D remains ambiguous. Germline CDR1 and CDR2: SGHRS and YFSETQ. The CDR3 has 19 residues. V lost 3 bases to trimming and J lost 0 bases, with 22 bases between them. Using reference TRBV5-1 and TRBJ1-3 for the parts outside the CDR3, the full variable domain is KAGVTQTPRYLIKTRGQQVTLSCSPISGHRSVSWYQQTPGQGLQFLFEYFSETQRNKGNFPGRFSGRQFSNSRSEMNVSTLELGDSALYLCASSYYPGPPFTSGNTIYFGEGSWLTVV.

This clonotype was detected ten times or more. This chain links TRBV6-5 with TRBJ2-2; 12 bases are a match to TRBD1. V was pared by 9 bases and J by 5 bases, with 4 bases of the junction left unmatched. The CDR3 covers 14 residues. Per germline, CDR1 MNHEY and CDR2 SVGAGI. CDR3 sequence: CASRGQGATGELFF. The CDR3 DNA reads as TGTGCCAGTCGGGGACAGGGGGCAACCGGGGAGCTGTTTTTT.

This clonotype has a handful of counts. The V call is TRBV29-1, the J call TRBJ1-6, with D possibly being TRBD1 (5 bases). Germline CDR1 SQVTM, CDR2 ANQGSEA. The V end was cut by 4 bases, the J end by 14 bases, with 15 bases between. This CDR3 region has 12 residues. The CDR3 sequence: CSVVGTTGALHF. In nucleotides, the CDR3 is TGCAGCGTTGTGGGGACCACGGGGGCCCTCCACTTT.

CDR3 in amino acids: CASSLRCYEQYF. DNA for the CDR3: TGTGCCAGCAGTCTACGCTGCTACGAGCAGTACTTC. V gene TRBV21-1 combines with J gene TRBJ2-7. TRBV21-1 represents a pseudogene. The CDR3 has 12 residues.

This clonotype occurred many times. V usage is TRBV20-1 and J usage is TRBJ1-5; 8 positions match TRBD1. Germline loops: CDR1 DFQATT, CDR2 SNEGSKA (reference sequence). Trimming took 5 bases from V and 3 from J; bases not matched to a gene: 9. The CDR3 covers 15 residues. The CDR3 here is CSAGSGTGHNQPQHF. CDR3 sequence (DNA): TGCAGTGCTGGTTCCGGGACAGGACACAATCAGCCCCAGCATTTT.

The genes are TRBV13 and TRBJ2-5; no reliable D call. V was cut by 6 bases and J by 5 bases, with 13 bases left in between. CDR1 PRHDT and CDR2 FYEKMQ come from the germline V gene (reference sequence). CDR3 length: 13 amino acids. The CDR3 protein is CASSSADGETQYF. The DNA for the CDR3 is TGTGCCAGCAGTTCGGCTGACGGGGAGACCCAGTACTTC.

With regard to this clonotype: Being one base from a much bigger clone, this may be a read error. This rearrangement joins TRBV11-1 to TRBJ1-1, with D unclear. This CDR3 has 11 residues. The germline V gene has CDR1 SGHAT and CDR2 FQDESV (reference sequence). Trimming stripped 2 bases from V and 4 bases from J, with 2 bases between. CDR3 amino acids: CASSLITEAFF. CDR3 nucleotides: TGTGCCAGCAGCTTAATCACTGAAGCTTTCTTT.

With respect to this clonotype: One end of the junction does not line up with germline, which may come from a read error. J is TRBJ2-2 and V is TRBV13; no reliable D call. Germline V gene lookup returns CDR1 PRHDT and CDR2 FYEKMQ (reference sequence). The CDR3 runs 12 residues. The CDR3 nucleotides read TGTGCCAGCAGCTTAGTCTCCGGAGAGCTGTTTTTT. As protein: CASSLVSGELFF.

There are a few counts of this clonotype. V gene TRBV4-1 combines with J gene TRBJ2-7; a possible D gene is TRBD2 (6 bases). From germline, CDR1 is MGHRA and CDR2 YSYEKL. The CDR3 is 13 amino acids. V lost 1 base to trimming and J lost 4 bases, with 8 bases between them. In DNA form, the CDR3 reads TGCGCCAGCAGCCAAGTCGGGGGATACGAGCAGTACGTC. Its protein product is CASSQVGGYEQYV.

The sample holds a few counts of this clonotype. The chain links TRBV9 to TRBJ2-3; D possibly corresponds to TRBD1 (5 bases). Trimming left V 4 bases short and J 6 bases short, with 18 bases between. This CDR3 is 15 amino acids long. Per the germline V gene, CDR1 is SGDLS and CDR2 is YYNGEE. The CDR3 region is CASSIDRVNRDTQYF. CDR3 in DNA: TGTGCCAGCAGCATTGACAGAGTCAATCGGGATACGCAGTATTTT.

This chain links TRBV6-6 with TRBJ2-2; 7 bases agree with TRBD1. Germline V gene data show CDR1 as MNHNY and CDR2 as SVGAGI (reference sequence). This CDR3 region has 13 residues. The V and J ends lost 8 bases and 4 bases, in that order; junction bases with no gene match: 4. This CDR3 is CASASGGTGELFF. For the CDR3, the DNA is TGTGCCAGCGCATCAGGGGGCACCGGGGAGCTGTTTTTT.

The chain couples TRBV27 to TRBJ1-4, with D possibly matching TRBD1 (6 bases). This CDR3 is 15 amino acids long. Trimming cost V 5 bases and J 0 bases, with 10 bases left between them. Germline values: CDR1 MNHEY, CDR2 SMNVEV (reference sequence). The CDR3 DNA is TGTGCCAGCAGTAAACAGGGCCCAACTAATGAAAAACTGTTTTTT. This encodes CASSKQGPTNEKLFF.

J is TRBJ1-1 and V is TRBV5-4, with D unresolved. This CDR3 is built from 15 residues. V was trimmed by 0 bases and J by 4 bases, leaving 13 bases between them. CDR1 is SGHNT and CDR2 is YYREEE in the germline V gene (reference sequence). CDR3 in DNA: TGTGCCAGCAGCTTGGGATTCGGCAAGGGCACTGAAGCTTTCTTT. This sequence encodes CASSLGFGKGTEAFF.

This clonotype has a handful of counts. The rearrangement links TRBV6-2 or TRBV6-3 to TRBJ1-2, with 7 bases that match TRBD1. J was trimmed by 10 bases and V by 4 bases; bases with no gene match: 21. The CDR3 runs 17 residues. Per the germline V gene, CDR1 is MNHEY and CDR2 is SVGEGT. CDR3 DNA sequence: TGTGCCAGCAGTTTGGACTGGACAGGCGGACCCCCGGAATCCTACACCTTC. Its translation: CASSLDWTGGPPESYTF.

The CDR3 DNA reads as TGTGCCAGCAGCCCATCCGCGCAGGGAGGCTACGAGCAGTACTTC. This encodes CASSPSAQGGYEQYF. V gene TRBV7-2 combines with J gene TRBJ2-7, with D maybe TRBD2 (6 bases). The germline V gene has CDR1 SGHTA and CDR2 FQGNSA. V lost 5 bases and J lost 3, with 17 bases in between. The CDR3 spans 15 residues.

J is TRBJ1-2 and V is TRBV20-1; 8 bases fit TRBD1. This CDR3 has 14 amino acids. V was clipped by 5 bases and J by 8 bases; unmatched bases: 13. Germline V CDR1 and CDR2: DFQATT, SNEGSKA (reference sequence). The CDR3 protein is CSAESGQESSGYTF. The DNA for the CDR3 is TGCAGTGCTGAATCGGGACAGGAGTCCTCGGGCTACACCTTC.

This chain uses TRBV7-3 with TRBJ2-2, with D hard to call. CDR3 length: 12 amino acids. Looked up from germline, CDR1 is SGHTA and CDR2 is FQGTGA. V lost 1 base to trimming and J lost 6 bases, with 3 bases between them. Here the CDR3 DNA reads TGTGCCAGCAGCTTAAGAGCCGGGGAGCTGTTTTTT. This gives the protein CASSLRAGELFF.

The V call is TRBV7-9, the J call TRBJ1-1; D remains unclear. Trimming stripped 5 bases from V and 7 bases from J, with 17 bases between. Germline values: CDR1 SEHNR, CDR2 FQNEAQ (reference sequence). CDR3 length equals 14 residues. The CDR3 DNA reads TGTGCCAGCAGCCCAGCGCGCAGTAACCTTGAAGCTTTCTTT. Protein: CASSPARSNLEAFF.

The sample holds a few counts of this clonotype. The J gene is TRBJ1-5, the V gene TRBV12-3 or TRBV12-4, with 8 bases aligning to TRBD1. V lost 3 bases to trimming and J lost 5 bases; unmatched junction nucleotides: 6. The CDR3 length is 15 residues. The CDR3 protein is CASSFLGQGDQPQHF. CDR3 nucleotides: TGTGCCAGCAGTTTCCTTGGACAGGGAGATCAGCCCCAGCATTTT.

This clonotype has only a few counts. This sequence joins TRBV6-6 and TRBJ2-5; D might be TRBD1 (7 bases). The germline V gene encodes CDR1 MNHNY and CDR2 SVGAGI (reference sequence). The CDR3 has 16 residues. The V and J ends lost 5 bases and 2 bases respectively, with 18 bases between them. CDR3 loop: CASSQPDREAQETQYF. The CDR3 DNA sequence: TGTGCCAGCAGTCAACCCGACAGGGAGGCGCAAGAGACCCAGTACTTC.

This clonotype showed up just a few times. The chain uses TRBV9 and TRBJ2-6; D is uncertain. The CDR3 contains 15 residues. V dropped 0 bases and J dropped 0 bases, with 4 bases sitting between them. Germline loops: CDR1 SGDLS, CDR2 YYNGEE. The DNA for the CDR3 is TGTGCCAGCAGCGTAGGGTTCTCTGGGGCCAACGTCCTGACTTTC. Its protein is CASSVGFSGANVLTF.

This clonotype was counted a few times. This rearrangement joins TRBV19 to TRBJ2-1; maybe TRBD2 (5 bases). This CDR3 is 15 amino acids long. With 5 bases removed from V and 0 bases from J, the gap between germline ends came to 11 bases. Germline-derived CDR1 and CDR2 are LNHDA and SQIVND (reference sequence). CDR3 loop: CASSGRRSSYNEQFF. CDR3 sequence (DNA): TGTGCCAGTAGTGGCAGGAGGAGCTCCTACAATGAGCAGTTCTTC.

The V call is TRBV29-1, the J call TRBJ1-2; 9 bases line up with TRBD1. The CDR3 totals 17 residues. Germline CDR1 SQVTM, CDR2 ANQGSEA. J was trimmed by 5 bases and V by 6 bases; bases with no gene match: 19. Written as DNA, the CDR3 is TGCAGCGTCGAACCCTCCGGGACAGGGAAAAAGGGGTATGGCTACACCTTC. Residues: CSVEPSGTGKKGYGYTF.

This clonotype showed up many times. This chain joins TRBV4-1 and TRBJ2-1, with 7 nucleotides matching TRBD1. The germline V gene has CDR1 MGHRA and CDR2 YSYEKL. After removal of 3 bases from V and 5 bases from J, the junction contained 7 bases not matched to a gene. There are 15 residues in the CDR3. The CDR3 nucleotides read TGCGCCAGCAGCCACGGACAGGAGACCAACAATGAGCAGTTCTTC. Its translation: CASSHGQETNNEQFF.

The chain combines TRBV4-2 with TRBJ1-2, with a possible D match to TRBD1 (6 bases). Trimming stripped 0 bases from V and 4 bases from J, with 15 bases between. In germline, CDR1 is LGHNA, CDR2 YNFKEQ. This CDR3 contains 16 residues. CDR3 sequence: CASSQEVTGKSYGYTF. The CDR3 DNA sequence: TGTGCCAGCAGCCAAGAGGTAACAGGGAAAAGCTATGGCTACACCTTC.

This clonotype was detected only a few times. The DNA of the CDR3 is TGCGCCAGCAGCCAAAGGATGGGACAGGTTCATTCACCCCTCCACTTT. Its translation is CASSQRMGQVHSPLHF. The chain combines TRBV4-1 with TRBJ1-6; 8 bases are a match to TRBD1. The CDR3 runs 16 residues. J was trimmed by 8 bases and V by 2 bases; bases with no gene match: 8. The V gene's germline CDR1 is MGHRA and CDR2 YSYEKL.